This T cell receptor (beta chain) was sequenced in a study of T cell clonality in common variable immunodeficiency (dated by TCRdb to 2013 to 2016). For sequencing input, CVID and control samples contributed equivalent amounts of genomic DNA. For every sample, a 60 bp segment covering the rearranged TCRbeta CDR3 region was amplified and then sequenced. TCRbeta amplification used the immunoSEQ assay, a bias-corrected multiplex PCR with high-throughput sequencing. In the paper's pipeline: Every unique nucleotide sequence was considered a clone and was annotated with V, D and J genes, copy number and frequency. Sequences were labeled productive if in frame, and non-productive if out of frame or containing stop codons. As previously described, clonality was calculated on the basis of Shannon's entropy. The predicted amino acid sequences of productive clones were used to derive mean CDR3 Kyte-Doolittle hydropathy. The R hclust function was used to hierarchically cluster scaled V gene usage with Manhattan distance and complete linkage. Clone sharing by CDR3 amino acid sequence was assessed by resampling 12 repertoires per group over 100 rounds. The repertoires were screened for approximately 72 published EBV-specific TCRbeta sequences and 200 to 250 published CMV-specific TCRbeta sequences. Analysis left out a couple of CVID samples that produced under 10,000 sequences, so 42 CVID repertoires remained. TCRdb took this table from immuneACCESS and kept in-frame rearrangements with V and J called. Such tables lack part of the clones; where checked against another copy, unresolved V genes explain under half of the gap, and the rest is unexplained. That table furnishes V, J and clone size, whereas the DNA furnished D and trimming. In this sample the table shows about 33,000 clones, and no singletons are among them. Together, the top ten hold about 6% of the sample.

The germline V gene gives CDR1 as MNHNS and CDR2 as SASEGT. Trimming costs V 2 bases and J 2 bases, and their ends lie 11 bases apart. The CDR3 covers 15 residues, taking in both the cysteine and the phenylalanine. The DNA covers only part of the CDR3, 36 bases in frame from base 1. As concerns this clone: No antigen is known for it. The CDR3 goes on 3 residues after the read ends, and that part is filled in from the germline J gene.

Broader findings and caveats from the paper: Although equal DNA input was used, an average of about 81,820 unique sequences per sample was obtained for controls, compared with roughly 33,000 for CVID samples. TCRbeta clonality was higher in CVID subjects than in healthy controls (t-test p = 0.018), and the increase was most characteristic of about a third of subjects. Patient heterogeneity within the CVID cohort put limits on correlating repertoire features with clinical complications. It was noted by the authors that sequencing of the repertoires of T cell subpopulations would be needed to clarify the cause of the increased clonality in CVID. CVID TCRbeta sequences reportedly showed fewer deletions and N-nucleotide insertions and lacked highly modified clones with 13 or more V deletions. Fewer TCRbeta clones were shared among CVID subjects than among healthy controls (p < 0.0001).

Standard criteria, namely reduction of serum IgG, IgA and/or IgM below the normal range together with specific antibody deficiency, were applied for the diagnosis of CVID. There were around 46 subjects in the CVID group (approximately 15 female and roughly 29 male), ranging in age from about 8 to 65 years, with a mean age of around 40. Most of the CVID patients and most of the healthy controls were of Caucasian heritage. At the time of study participation, every CVID subject had been on replacement immunoglobulin therapy for one year or longer. No CVID subject was ill or taking immunomodulatory or immunosuppressive medication when blood was collected. Heparinized peripheral whole blood samples of about 5 to 8 ml were obtained from each donor. Genomic DNA from adults with common variable immune deficiency (CVID) and from healthy adult controls was used to sequence TCRbeta CDR3 repertoires. To isolate peripheral blood mononuclear cells, diluted blood was subjected to density centrifugation over Hypaque 1077 or Ficoll-Paque. Genomic DNA was extracted from unsorted mononuclear cells by Qiagen column purification or by a centrifugation-based method.

The sequencing sample was made of peripheral blood mononuclear cells. This receptor chain uses TRBV6-1 and TRBJ2-3; the D gene is unclear. This TCR came from a human donor with common variable immunodeficiency. The DNA read from the CDR3 is TGTGCCAGCAGTGAAAGCGTTCCACCCACAGATACG. Its protein reads: CASSESVPPTDT. The whole CDR3 protein is CASSESVPPTDTQYF.